This TCR beta chain was recorded in a study of T cells in Graves' hyperthyroidism and ophthalmopathy. The study, taken as a whole, reports: Ophthalmopathy prediction by the model preceded onset by a median about 6.3 months. Within blood appeared most thyroid clonotypes that had expanded above 0.001.

Uncontrolled infection, other autoimmune disease, pregnancy or lactation barred patients from enrollment. The study based diagnoses on clinical symptoms, serum thyroxine and TRAb, thyroid ultrasound and orbital computed tomography. The CDR3 loop spans 16 amino acids. Germline loops: CDR1 MDHEN, CDR2 SYDVKM. The V end was cut by 2 bases, the J end by 2 bases, with 15 bases between. Regions amplified from RNA transcripts were the TCR beta CDR3 regions. Researchers ran a first-round RT-PCR on the TCR CDR3 using the HTBI primer set. TCRdb recomputed calls from the multiplex PCR reads with MiXCR, one row per CDR3 protein. The data show 200,000 to 250,000 distinct CDR3 sequences, with about 16% seen just once and around 26% held by the top ten. This clonotype has ten or more counts. The antigen remains undetermined.

The source material was blood. The TCR originated in a woman aged 18-30 years with Graves' ophthalmopathy. The chain combines TRBV28 with TRBJ2-5; D ambiguous. DNA of the CDR3: TGTGCCAGCAGTTTAAGGACCGGTGGGCAGCAAGAGACCCAGTACTTC. Amino acid sequence: CASSLRTGGQQETQYF.